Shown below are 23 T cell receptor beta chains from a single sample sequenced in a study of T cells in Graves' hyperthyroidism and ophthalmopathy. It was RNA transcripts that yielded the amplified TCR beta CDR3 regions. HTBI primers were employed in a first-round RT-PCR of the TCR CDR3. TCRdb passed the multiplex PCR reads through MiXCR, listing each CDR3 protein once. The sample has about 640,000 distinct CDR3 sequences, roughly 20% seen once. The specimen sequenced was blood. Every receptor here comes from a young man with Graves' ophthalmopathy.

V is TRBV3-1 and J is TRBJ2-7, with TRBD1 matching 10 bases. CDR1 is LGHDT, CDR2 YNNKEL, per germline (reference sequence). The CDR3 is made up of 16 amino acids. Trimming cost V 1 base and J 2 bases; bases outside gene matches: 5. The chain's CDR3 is CASSQAWDRGTYEQYF. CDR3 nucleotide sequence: TGTGCCAGCAGCCAAGCCTGGGACAGGGGTACCTACGAGCAGTACTTC.

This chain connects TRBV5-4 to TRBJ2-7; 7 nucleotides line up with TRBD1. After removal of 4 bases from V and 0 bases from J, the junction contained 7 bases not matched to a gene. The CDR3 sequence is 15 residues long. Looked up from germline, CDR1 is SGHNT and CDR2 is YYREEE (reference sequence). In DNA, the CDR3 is TGTGCCAGCAGCACCCCGGGACAGAGCTCCTACGAGCAGTACTTC. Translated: CASSTPGQSSYEQYF.

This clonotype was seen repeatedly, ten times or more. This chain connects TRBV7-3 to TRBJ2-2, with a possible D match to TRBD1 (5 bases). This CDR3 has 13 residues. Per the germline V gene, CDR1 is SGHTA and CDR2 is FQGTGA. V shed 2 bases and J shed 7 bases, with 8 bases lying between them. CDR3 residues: CASSLQGLGELFF. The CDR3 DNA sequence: TGTGCCAGCAGCTTACAGGGCCTCGGGGAGCTGTTTTTT.

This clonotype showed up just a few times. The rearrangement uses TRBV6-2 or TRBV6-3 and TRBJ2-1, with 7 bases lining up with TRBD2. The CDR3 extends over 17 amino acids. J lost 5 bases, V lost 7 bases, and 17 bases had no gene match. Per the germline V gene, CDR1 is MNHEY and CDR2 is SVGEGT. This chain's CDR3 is CASTFRETSFLHNEQFF. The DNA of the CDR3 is TGTGCCAGCACCTTCAGGGAGACTAGCTTTCTCCACAATGAGCAGTTCTTC.

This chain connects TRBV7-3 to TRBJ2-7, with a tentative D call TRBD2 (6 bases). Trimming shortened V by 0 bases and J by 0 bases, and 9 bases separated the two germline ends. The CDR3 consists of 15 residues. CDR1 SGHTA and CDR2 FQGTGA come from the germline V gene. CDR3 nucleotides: TGTGCCAGCAGCTTAACGGACGGGAGCTCCTACGAGCAGTACTTC. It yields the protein CASSLTDGSSYEQYF.

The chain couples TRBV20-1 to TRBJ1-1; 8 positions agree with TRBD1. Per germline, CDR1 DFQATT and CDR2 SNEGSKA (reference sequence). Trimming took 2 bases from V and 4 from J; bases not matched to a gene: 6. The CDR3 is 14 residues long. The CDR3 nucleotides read TGCAGTGCTAGAAAAACAGGGGGGACCACTGAAGCTTTCTTT. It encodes CSARKTGGTTEAFF.

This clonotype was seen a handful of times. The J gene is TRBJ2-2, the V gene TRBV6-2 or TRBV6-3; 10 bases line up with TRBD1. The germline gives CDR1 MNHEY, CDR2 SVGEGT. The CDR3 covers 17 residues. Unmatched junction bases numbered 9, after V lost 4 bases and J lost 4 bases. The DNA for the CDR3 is TGTGCCAGCAGTTTTGTACCGGGACAGGGGATCACCGGGGAGCTGTTTTTT. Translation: CASSFVPGQGITGELFF.

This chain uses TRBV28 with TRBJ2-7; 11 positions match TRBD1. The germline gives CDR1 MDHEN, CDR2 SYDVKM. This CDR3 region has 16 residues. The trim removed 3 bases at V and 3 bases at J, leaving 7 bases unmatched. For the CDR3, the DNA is TGTGCCAGCAGTTTCTCCCCGGGACAGGGGGACTACGAGCAGTACTTC. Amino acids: CASSFSPGQGDYEQYF.

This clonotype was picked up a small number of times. The CDR3 region has the DNA TGTGCCAGCCCGGACAGCAATCAGCCCCAGCATTTT. Translation gives CASPDSNQPQHF. V usage is TRBV6-1 and J usage is TRBJ1-5; D uncertain. Trimming removed 8 bases at V and 1 base at J, with 6 bases between. The CDR3 is made up of 12 amino acids. Per the germline V gene, CDR1 is MNHNS and CDR2 is SASEGT.

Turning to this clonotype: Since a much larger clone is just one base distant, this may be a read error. CDR3 protein: CASSVPDPFYEQYF. CDR3 DNA: TGTGCCAGCAGTGTTCCGGACCCCTTCTACGAGCAGTACTTC. This rearrangement joins TRBV2 to TRBJ2-7; D gene uncertain. CDR1 and CDR2 (germline): SNHLY, FYNNEI. V was pared by 4 bases and J by 3 bases, with 13 bases between. The CDR3 is made up of 14 amino acids.

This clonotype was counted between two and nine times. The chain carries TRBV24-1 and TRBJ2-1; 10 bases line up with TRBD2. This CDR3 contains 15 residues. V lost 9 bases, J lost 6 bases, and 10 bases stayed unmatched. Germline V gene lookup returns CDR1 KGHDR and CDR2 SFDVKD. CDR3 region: CATSTEREGPNEQFF. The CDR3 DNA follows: TGTGCCACCTCCACCGAGCGGGAGGGTCCCAATGAGCAGTTCTTC.

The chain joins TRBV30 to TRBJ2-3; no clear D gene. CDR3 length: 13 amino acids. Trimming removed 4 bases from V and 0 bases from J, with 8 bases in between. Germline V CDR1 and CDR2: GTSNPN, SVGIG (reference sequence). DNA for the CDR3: TGTGCCTGGACTCCCGCCAGCACAGATACGCAGTATTTT. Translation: CAWTPASTDTQYF. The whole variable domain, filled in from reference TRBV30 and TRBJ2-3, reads SQTIHQWPATLVQPVGSPLSLECTVEGTSNPNLYWYRQAAGRGLQLLFYSVGIGQISSEVPQNLSASRPQDRQFILSSKKLLLSDSGFYLCAWTPASTDTQYFGPGTRLTVL.

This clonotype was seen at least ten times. Here the CDR3 DNA reads TGTGCCATCAGGGACAGCACCGGGGAGCTGTTTTTT. Amino acid sequence: CAIRDSTGELFF. V usage is TRBV10-3 and J usage is TRBJ2-2; D perhaps matches TRBD1 (6 bases). This CDR3 spans 12 amino acids. Trimming left V 6 bases short and J 4 bases short, with 6 bases between. The germline V gene encodes CDR1 ENHRY and CDR2 SYGVKD.

CDR3 protein: CASSLSGQGSYTEAFF. As DNA, the CDR3 is TGTGCCAGCAGCTTAAGCGGACAGGGTAGTTACACTGAAGCTTTCTTT. The V gene is TRBV11-2, the J gene TRBJ1-1, with 8 bases that match TRBD1. This CDR3 region has 16 residues. The V gene end was trimmed by 2 bases and the J gene end by 3 bases; junction bases not matched to a gene: 8. The germline V gene has CDR1 SGHAT and CDR2 FQNNGV.

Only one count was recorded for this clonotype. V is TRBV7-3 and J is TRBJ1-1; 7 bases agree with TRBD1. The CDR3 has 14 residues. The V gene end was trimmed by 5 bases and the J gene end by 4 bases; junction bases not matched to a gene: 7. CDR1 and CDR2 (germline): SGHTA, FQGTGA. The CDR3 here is CASSPGQSSTEAFF. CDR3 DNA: TGTGCCAGCAGCCCGGGACAGTCGAGCACTGAAGCTTTCTTT.

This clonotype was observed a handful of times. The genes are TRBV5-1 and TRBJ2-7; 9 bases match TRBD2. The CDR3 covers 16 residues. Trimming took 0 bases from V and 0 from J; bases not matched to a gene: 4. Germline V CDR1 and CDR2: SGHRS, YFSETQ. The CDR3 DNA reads TGCGCCAGCAGCTTGGGATGGACTAGCGTCTCCTACGAGCAGTACTTC. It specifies CASSLGWTSVSYEQYF. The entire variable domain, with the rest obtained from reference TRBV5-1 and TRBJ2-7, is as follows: KAGVTQTPRYLIKTRGQQVTLSCSPISGHRSVSWYQQTPGQGLQFLFEYFSETQRNKGNFPGRFSGRQFSNSRSEMNVSTLELGDSALYLCASSLGWTSVSYEQYFGPGTRLTVT.

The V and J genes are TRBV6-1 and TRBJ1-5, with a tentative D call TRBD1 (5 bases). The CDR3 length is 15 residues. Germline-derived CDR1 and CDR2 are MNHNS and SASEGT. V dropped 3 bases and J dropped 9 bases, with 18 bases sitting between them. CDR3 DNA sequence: TGTGCCAGCAGTGAGGTGTATAGGGGATGGTCGCCCCAGCATTTT. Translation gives CASSEVYRGWSPQHF.

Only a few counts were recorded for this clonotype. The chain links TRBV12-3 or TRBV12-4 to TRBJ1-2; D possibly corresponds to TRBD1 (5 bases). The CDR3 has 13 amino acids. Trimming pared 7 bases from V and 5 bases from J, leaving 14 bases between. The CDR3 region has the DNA TGTGCCAGCACCCTGACAGAGGATTATGGCTACACCTTC. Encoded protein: CASTLTEDYGYTF.

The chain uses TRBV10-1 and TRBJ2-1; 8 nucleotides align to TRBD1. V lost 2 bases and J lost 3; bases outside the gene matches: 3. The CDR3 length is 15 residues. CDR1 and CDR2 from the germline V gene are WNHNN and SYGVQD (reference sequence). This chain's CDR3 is CASSETGGLYNEQFF. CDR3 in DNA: TGCGCCAGCAGTGAGACAGGGGGTCTCTACAATGAGCAGTTCTTC.

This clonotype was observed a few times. For the CDR3, the DNA is TGTGCCAGTAGGACTACAGGGGTGGTTCAGCCCCAGCATTTT. Protein product: CASRTTGVVQPQHF. V usage is TRBV19 and J usage is TRBJ1-5; 7 nucleotides agree with TRBD1. The junction had 8 bases not matched to a gene; V was cut back by 6 bases and J by 6 bases. The CDR3 is 14 amino acids. The germline CDR1 and CDR2 sequences are LNHDA and SQIVND (reference sequence).

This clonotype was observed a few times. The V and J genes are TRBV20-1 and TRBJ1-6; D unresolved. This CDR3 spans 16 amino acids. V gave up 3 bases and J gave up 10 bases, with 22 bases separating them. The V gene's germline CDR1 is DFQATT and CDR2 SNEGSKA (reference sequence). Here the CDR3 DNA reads TGCAGTGCTAGCTCGGGCGCGGTCCCCAAGGACTCACCCCTCCACTTT. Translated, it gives CSASSGAVPKDSPLHF.

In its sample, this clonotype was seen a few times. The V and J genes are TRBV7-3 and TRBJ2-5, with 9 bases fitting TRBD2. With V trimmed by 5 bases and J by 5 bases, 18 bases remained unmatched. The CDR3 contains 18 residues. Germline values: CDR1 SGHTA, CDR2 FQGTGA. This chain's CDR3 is CASSPRGGSGSLGETQYF. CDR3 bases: TGTGCCAGCAGCCCAAGGGGGGGTAGCGGGAGCCTTGGGGAGACCCAGTACTTC.

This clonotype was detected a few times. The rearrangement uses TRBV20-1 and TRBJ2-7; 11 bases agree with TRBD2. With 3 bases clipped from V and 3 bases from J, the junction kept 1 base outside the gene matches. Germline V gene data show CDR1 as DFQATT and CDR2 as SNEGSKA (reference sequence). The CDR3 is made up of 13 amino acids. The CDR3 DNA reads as TGCAGTGCTAGGACTAGCGGGATCTACGAGCAGTACTTC. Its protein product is CSARTSGIYEQYF.